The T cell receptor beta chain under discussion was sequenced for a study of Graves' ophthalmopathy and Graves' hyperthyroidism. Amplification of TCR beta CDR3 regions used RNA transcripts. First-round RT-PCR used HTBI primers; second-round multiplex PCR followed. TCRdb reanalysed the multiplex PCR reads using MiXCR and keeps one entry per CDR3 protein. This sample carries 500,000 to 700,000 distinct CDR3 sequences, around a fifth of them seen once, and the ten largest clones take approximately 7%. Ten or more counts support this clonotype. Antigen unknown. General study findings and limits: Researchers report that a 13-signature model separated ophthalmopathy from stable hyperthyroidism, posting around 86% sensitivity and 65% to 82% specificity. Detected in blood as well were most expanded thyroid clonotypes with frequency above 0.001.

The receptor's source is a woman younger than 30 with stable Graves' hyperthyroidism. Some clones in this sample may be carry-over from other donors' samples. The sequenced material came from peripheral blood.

CDR3 residues: CASSSRRQSGEAFF. The CDR3 coding sequence is TGTGCCAGCAGTTCCCGTCGACAGTCAGGTGAAGCTTTCTTT. The V gene is TRBV27, the J gene TRBJ1-1; weak D call: TRBD1 (5 bases). V was pared by 4 bases and J by 7 bases, with 16 bases between. This CDR3 has 14 residues. CDR1 MNHEY and CDR2 SMNVEV come from the germline V gene (reference sequence).